The present T cell receptor beta chain was sequenced within a study of glioma-infiltrating T cells. A remark on this clonotype: Its cognate antigen is unknown. Being one base from a much bigger clone, this may be a read error.

Study-wide results and limits: Above-expected tissue-blood divergence occurred in all gliomas, most in low-grade ones. Very few CDR3 sequences were shared between tissue and blood.

The CDR3 loop spans 16 amino acids. Germline CDR1 reads SGHTA; CDR2 reads FQGNSA. TCR alpha and beta CDR3 regions were amplified from RNA using iRepertoire nested multiplex PCR. Input was about 95-400 ng of tissue mRNA or PBMC total RNA. TCRdb redid the calling of the multiplex PCR reads with MiXCR, one entry per CDR3 protein. In the table there are about 190,000 distinct CDR3 sequences, over 30% of which are singletons. The rearrangement links TRBV7-2 to TRBJ2-3, with 7 bases matching TRBD2. The TCR comes from a human donor with low-grade glioma or glioblastoma, undergoing nonglioma brain surgery, or in good health (not recorded which). The sample consisted of glioma tissue, nonneoplastic brain tissue, or PBMCs (not recorded which). The CDR3 is CASSAPSGISKDTQYF. CDR3 coding DNA: TGTGCCAGCAGCGCCCCGAGCGGGATAAGCAAAGATACGCAGTATTTT.